A single sample is the source of the 25 T cell receptor beta chains below, sequenced in a study of response to subunit inactivated influenza vaccine. MiXCR, applied by TCRdb to the RT-PCR reads, yields one record per CDR3 protein. Of hundreds of thousands of distinct CDR3 sequences listed, approximately 14% were seen once; the top ten hold around 10%. Sequenced here: PBMCs from blood, sampled 11 to 12 days after vaccination. Source of these receptors: a middle-aged man who received an inactivated influenza vaccine.

Only a few counts were recorded for this clonotype. The rearrangement joins TRBV6-5 to TRBJ1-1; no clear D. V was cut by 0 bases and J by 5 bases, with 16 bases left in between. CDR3 length: 16 amino acids. CDR1 and CDR2 (germline): MNHEY, SVGAGI. The CDR3 protein is CASSYSKRQVTTEAFF. CDR3 DNA: TGTGCCAGCAGTTACTCGAAACGCCAGGTGACAACTGAAGCTTTCTTT.

CDR3 protein: CASSLASGGGVETQYF. For the CDR3, the DNA is TGTGCCAGCAGCTTGGCTAGCGGGGGGGGAGTAGAGACCCAGTACTTC. The V call is TRBV5-5, the J call TRBJ2-5; TRBD2 matches at 12 bases. The length of the CDR3 is 16 residues. V lost 0 bases and J lost 4; bases outside the gene matches: 4. Germline lookup yields CDR1 SGHKS and CDR2 YYEKEE (reference sequence).

This clonotype was counted a few times. The chain couples TRBV28 to TRBJ2-3; D is undetermined. V lost 4 bases, J lost 6 bases, and 8 bases lay in between. In germline, CDR1 is MDHEN, CDR2 SYDVKM. This CDR3 region has 12 residues. CDR3 nucleotides: TGTGCCAGCAGTTCCGTAGTTGATACGCAGTATTTT. Protein product: CASSSVVDTQYF.

This clonotype was seen a handful of times. This rearrangement joins TRBV20-1 to TRBJ1-2; no clear D gene. CDR1 DFQATT and CDR2 SNEGSKA come from the germline V gene (reference sequence). Trimming pared 3 bases from V and 8 bases from J, leaving 16 bases between. This CDR3 contains 13 residues. CDR3 sequence: CSASNQAVYGYTF. The DNA of the CDR3 is TGCAGTGCTAGTAACCAGGCAGTCTACGGCTACACCTTC.

In its sample, this clonotype was seen a few times. This chain links TRBV7-9 with TRBJ2-5, with D perhaps given as TRBD1 or TRBD2 (5 bases each). V lost 4 bases, J lost 1 base, and 10 bases lay in between. Germline V gives CDR1 SEHNR, CDR2 FQNEAQ (reference sequence). This CDR3 has 14 residues. CDR3 coding DNA: TGTGCCAGCAGCTGGGGACCAACCCAAGAGACCCAGTACTTC. Its translation: CASSWGPTQETQYF.

This chain links TRBV3-1 with TRBJ2-5, with D maybe TRBD2 (5 bases). Trimming stripped 7 bases from V and 3 bases from J, with 18 bases between. CDR1 LGHDT and CDR2 YNNKEL come from the germline V gene (reference sequence). CDR3 length equals 15 residues. The CDR3 sequence: CASNPQAGPKETQYF. CDR3 sequence (DNA): TGTGCCAGCAACCCCCAGGCGGGCCCCAAAGAGACCCAGTACTTC.

This clonotype was counted only a few times. The chain uses TRBV7-8 and TRBJ1-2, with unresolved D. The CDR3 is 13 amino acids. From germline, CDR1 is SGHVS and CDR2 FQNEAQ. Trimming took off 1 base at V and 7 bases at J, with 10 bases between the two ends. CDR3 DNA: TGTGCCAGCAGCTTAGGGTCCCGGGGTGGCTACACCTTC. Its translation is CASSLGSRGGYTF.

This clonotype was counted ten times or more. J is TRBJ1-2 and V is TRBV11-2; weak D call: TRBD1 (6 bases). Germline V gene data show CDR1 as SGHAT and CDR2 as FQNNGV. This CDR3 is 14 amino acids long. Trimming removed 0 bases from V and 8 bases from J, with 13 bases in between. Here the CDR3 reads CASSLEPGARGYTF. CDR3 nucleotide sequence: TGTGCCAGCAGCTTAGAGCCGGGGGCGCGGGGCTACACCTTC.

This clonotype was seen ten or more times. The CDR3 nucleotides read TGTGCCATCAGCGGAACAGGGGGCCTCTACAATGAGCAGTTCTTC. It encodes CAISGTGGLYNEQFF. This chain uses TRBV10-3 with TRBJ2-1, with TRBD1 matching over 9 bases. Per the germline V gene, CDR1 is ENHRY and CDR2 is SYGVKD. J lost 3 bases, V lost 6 bases, and 6 bases had no gene match. This CDR3 contains 15 residues.

This clonotype has a handful of counts. The rearrangement uses TRBV12-3 or TRBV12-4 and TRBJ2-3; TRBD2 aligns across 8 bases. This CDR3 comprises 14 residues. Germline trimming cut 3 bases from V and 3 bases from J; bases unmatched to any gene: 2. CDR3 residues: CASSFAGGTDTQYF. In DNA form, the CDR3 reads TGTGCCAGCAGTTTTGCGGGGGGTACAGATACGCAGTATTTT.

The V call is TRBV6-5, the J call TRBJ2-5, with 11 positions matching TRBD2. V lost 0 bases, J lost 5 bases, and 11 bases stayed unmatched. This CDR3 spans 18 amino acids. Germline V gene sequence: CDR1 MNHEY, CDR2 SVGAGI. The DNA of the CDR3 is TGTGCCAGCAGTTACTCGATGGCTAGCGGGGGGCCACGGGAGACCCAGTACTTC. It is translated as CASSYSMASGGPRETQYF.

The rearrangement uses TRBV14 and TRBJ2-1; perhaps TRBD2 as D (6 bases). CDR3 length: 15 residues. The V gene's germline CDR1 is SGHDN and CDR2 FVKESK. Trimming shortened V by 0 bases and J by 5 bases, and 11 bases separated the two germline ends. The CDR3 loop is CASSQEGGKNNEQFF. CDR3 coding DNA: TGTGCCAGCAGCCAAGAAGGAGGGAAGAACAATGAGCAGTTCTTC.

The CDR3 spells CATSDPMLAGADTQYF. The CDR3 coding sequence is TGTGCCACCAGTGATCCAATGCTAGCGGGAGCAGATACGCAGTATTTT. V is TRBV24-1 and J is TRBJ2-3, with 10 bases that match TRBD2. Unmatched junction bases numbered 6, after V lost 3 bases and J lost 4 bases. The CDR3 sequence is 16 residues long. Germline values: CDR1 KGHDR, CDR2 SFDVKD.

This clonotype has just a few counts. The chain carries TRBV2 and TRBJ2-7; D not resolved. Germline CDR1 reads SNHLY; CDR2 reads FYNNEI. The CDR3 extends over 12 amino acids. V dropped 5 bases and J dropped 2 bases, with 7 bases sitting between them. CDR3 region: CASSKSTYEQYF. The DNA of the CDR3 is TGTGCCAGCAGTAAGAGTACCTACGAGCAGTACTTC.

About this clonotype: The DNA is left out, because the CDR3 cannot be placed on it with certainty; the CDR3 is given as TCRdb lists it. The rearrangement uses TRBV23-1 and TRBJ2-5; the table's D gene call, TRBD1, was not cross checked with the DNA. TRBV23-1 is classed as an ORF, of uncertain function. Inclusive of both ends, the CDR3 amounts to 16 amino acids. This CDR3 reads CASSTSPMGTGETQYF.

In its sample, this clonotype was seen a few times. The chain combines TRBV24-1 with TRBJ1-4; possible D gene TRBD1, 6 bases. Germline V lookup: CDR1 KGHDR, CDR2 SFDVKD. V was pared by 9 bases and J by 0 bases, with 7 bases between. This CDR3 comprises 13 residues. The CDR3 is CATQGTTNEKLFF. The CDR3, as DNA: TGTGCCACCCAGGGGACAACTAATGAAAAACTGTTTTTT.

The table lists this clonotype with a few counts. The rearrangement links TRBV6-2 or TRBV6-3 to TRBJ1-2; maybe TRBD1 (5 bases). V lost 6 bases and J lost 8, with 10 bases in between. The CDR3 covers 11 residues. Per the germline V gene, CDR1 is MNHEY and CDR2 is SVGEGT. Here the CDR3 reads CASRRGFGYTF. CDR3 bases: TGTGCCAGCAGGAGGGGTTTCGGCTACACCTTC.

This clonotype has only a few counts. The V gene is TRBV29-1, the J gene TRBJ2-3; TRBD2 agrees at 11 bases. The CDR3 sequence is 14 residues long. V lost 7 bases, J lost 4 bases, and 7 bases stayed unmatched. Germline V gene sequence: CDR1 SQVTM, CDR2 ANQGSEA. In nucleotides, the CDR3 is TGCAGCGCAACTAGCGGGAGCTTTGCAGATACGCAGTATTTT. Translated, it gives CSATSGSFADTQYF.

This clonotype was observed a few times. V and J are TRBV6-2 or TRBV6-3 and TRBJ2-5; the D gene is possibly TRBD2 (5 bases). The CDR3 is made up of 12 amino acids. Germline-derived CDR1 and CDR2 are MNHEY and SVGEGT. The V and J ends lost 10 bases and 2 bases respectively, with 11 bases between them. CDR3 sequence reads: CATGLPQETQYF. In DNA form, the CDR3 reads TGTGCCACCGGACTTCCTCAAGAGACCCAGTACTTC.

This clonotype showed up just a few times. The chain couples TRBV27 to TRBJ2-7, with 9 bases that match TRBD1. CDR3 length: 15 residues. CDR1 and CDR2 from the germline V gene are MNHEY and SMNVEV (reference sequence). Trimming removed 6 bases from V and 1 base from J; junction bases left unmatched: 7. CDR3 bases: TGTGCCAGCAGCCCTTGGGACAGGGCATCCTACGAGCAGTACTTC. This encodes CASSPWDRASYEQYF.

The chain combines TRBV11-2 with TRBJ2-2; D is unclear. Germline V gene lookup returns CDR1 SGHAT and CDR2 FQNNGV. Trimming pared 1 base from V and 6 bases from J, leaving 18 bases between. The CDR3 sequence is 17 residues long. The DNA for the CDR3 is TGTGCCAGCAGCTTAGTCTGGGCATTGGAGACCGCCGGGGAGCTGTTTTTT. Encoded protein: CASSLVWALETAGELFF.

This chain joins TRBV20-1 and TRBJ2-3; TRBD2 matches at 9 bases. Trimming cost V 4 bases and J 6 bases; bases outside gene matches: 8. The CDR3 covers 14 residues. From germline, CDR1 is DFQATT and CDR2 SNEGSKA (reference sequence). The CDR3 reads CSATTSGTGDTQYF. CDR3 nucleotides: TGCAGTGCTACGACTAGCGGAACAGGGGATACGCAGTATTTT.

This clonotype was detected only a few times. J is TRBJ1-5 and V is TRBV15; possible D gene TRBD1, 5 bases. This CDR3 is 13 amino acids long. V shed 5 bases and J shed 4 bases, with 9 bases lying between them. The germline CDR1 and CDR2 sequences are LNHNV and YYDKDF (reference sequence). CDR3 region: CATSWGSNQPQHF. The CDR3 nucleotides are TGTGCCACCAGCTGGGGCTCGAATCAGCCCCAGCATTTT.

This chain connects TRBV7-2 to TRBJ2-5; D unclear. The CDR3 consists of 15 residues. CDR1 is SGHTA and CDR2 is FQGNSA in the germline V gene. V gave up 4 bases and J gave up 7 bases, with 19 bases separating them. The CDR3 here is CASSSPSGGPRTQYF. The CDR3 DNA is TGTGCCAGCAGCTCCCCCTCAGGCGGCCCCAGGACCCAGTACTTC.

The V gene is TRBV7-9, the J gene TRBJ2-1; tentatively, D is TRBD2 (6 bases). V lost 6 bases and J lost 4, with 19 bases in between. The CDR3 has 16 amino acids. The germline V gene encodes CDR1 SEHNR and CDR2 FQNEAQ (reference sequence). CDR3 DNA: TGTGCCAGCAGAAAGTCCGGAGGGTCCAATTACAATGAGCAGTTCTTC. This gives the protein CASRKSGGSNYNEQFF.